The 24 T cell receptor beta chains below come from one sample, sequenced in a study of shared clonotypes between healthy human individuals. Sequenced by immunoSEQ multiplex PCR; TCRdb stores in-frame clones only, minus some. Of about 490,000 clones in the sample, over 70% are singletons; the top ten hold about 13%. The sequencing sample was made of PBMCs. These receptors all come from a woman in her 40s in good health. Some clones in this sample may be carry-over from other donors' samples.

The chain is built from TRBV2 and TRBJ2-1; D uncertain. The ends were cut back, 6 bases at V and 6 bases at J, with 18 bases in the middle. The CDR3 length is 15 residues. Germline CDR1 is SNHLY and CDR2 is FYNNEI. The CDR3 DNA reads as TGTGCCAGCAGCCCCCTCCTAGGGTCGTTCAATGAGCAGTTCTTC. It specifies CASSPLLGSFNEQFF.

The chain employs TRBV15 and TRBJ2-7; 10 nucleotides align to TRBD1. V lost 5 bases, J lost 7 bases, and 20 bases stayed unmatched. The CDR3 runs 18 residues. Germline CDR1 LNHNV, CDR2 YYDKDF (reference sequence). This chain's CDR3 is CATSGRSGDRGPSGEQYF. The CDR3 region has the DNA TGTGCCACCAGCGGCAGGTCTGGGGACAGGGGCCCCTCGGGGGAGCAGTACTTC.

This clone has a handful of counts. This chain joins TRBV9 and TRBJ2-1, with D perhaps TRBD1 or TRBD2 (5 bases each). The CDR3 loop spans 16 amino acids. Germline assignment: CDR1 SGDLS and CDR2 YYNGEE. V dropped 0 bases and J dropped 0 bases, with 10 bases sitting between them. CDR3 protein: CASSVAGAGSYNEQFF. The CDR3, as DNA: TGTGCCAGCAGCGTAGCTGGGGCGGGCTCCTACAATGAGCAGTTCTTC.

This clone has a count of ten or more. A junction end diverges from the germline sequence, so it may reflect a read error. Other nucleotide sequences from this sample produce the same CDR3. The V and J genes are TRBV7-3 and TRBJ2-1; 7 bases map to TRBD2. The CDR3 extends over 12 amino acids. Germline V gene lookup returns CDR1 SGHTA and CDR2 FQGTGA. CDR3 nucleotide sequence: TGTGCCAGCAGCTTAAGTGGGAGGGCCATGGTCTTC. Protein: CASSLSGRAMVF.

This chain's CDR3 is CASSLQGEGIGPQHF. The CDR3 nucleotides read TGTGCCAGCAGTTTGCAGGGGGAAGGAATTGGGCCCCAGCATTTT. This rearrangement joins TRBV28 to TRBJ1-5; the match to TRBD1 covers 7 bases. The CDR3 consists of 15 residues. CDR1 and CDR2 (germline): MDHEN, SYDVKM. V shed 3 bases and J 9 bases; nucleotides not matched to a gene: 11. Combining the CDR3 with reference TRBV28 and TRBJ1-5 gives the whole variable domain DVKVTQSSRYLVKRTGEKVFLECVQDMDHENMFWYRQDPGLGLRLIYFSYDVKMKEKGDIPEGYSVSREKKERFSLILESASTNQTSMYLCASSLQGEGIGPQHFGDGTRLSIL.

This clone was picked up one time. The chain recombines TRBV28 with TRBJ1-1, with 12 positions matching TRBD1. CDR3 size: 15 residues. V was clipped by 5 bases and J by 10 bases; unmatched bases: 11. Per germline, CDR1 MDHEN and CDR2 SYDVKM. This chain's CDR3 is CASSLRDRGPLGAFF. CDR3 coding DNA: TGTGCCAGCAGTCTCCGGGACAGGGGGCCGCTGGGAGCTTTCTTT.

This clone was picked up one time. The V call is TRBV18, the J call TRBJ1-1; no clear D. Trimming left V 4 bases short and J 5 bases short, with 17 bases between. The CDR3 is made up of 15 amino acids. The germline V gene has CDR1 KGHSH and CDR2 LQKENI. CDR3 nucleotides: TGTGCCAGCTCACTTACAGCCGCGGAAGGTACTGAAGCTTTCTTT. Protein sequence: CASSLTAAEGTEAFF.

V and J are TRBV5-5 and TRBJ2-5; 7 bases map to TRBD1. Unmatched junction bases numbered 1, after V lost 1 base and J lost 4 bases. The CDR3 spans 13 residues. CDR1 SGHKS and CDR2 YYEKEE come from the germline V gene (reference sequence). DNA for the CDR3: TGTGCCAGCAGCTTGACAGGGGCAGAGACCCAGTACTTC. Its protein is CASSLTGAETQYF. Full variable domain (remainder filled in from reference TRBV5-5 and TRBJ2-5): DAGVTQSPTHLIKTRGQQVTLRCSPISGHKSVSWYQQVLGQGPQFIFQYYEKEERGRGNFPDRFSARQFPNYSSELNVNALLLGDSALYLCASSLTGAETQYFGPGTRLLVL.

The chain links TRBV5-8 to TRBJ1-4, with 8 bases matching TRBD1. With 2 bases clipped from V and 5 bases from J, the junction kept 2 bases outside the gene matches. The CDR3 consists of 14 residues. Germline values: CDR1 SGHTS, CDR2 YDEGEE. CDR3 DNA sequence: TGTGCCAGCAGCTTTGGGACAGGCAATGAAAAACTGTTTTTT. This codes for CASSFGTGNEKLFF.

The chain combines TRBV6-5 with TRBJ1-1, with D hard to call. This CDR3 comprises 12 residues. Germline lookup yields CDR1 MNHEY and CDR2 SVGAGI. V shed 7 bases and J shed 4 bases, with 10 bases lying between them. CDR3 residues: CASNTVGTEAFF. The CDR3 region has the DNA TGTGCCAGCAATACTGTTGGCACTGAAGCTTTCTTT.

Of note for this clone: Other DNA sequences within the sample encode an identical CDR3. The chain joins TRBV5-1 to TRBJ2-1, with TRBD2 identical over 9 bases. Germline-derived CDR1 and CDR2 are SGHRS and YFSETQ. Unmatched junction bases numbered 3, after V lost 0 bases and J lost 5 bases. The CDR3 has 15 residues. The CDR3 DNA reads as TGCGCCAGCAGCTTGGCGGCTAGCGGGGACAATGAGCAGTTCTTC. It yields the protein CASSLAASGDNEQFF. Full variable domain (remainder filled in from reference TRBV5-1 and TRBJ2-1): KAGVTQTPRYLIKTRGQQVTLSCSPISGHRSVSWYQQTPGQGLQFLFEYFSETQRNKGNFPGRFSGRQFSNSRSEMNVSTLELGDSALYLCASSLAASGDNEQFFGPGTRLTVL.

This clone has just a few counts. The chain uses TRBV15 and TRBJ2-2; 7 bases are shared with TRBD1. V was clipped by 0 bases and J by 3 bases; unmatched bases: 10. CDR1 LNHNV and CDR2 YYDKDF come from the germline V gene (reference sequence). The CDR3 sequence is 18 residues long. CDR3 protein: CATSRDVRGGADTGELFF. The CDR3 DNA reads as TGTGCCACCAGCAGAGATGTTCGAGGGGGCGCGGACACCGGGGAGCTGTTTTTT.

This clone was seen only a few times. The CDR3, as DNA: TGTGCCAGTAATTTACTAGCGGGAAGGGGGCGTGGGTCCGGGGAGCTGTTTTTT. Amino acid sequence: CASNLLAGRGRGSGELFF. The chain uses TRBV19 and TRBJ2-2; 10 nucleotides line up with TRBD2. V trimming: 7 bases; J trimming: 6 bases; junction bases outside the gene matches: 17. The germline V gene has CDR1 LNHDA and CDR2 SQIVND (reference sequence). The CDR3 covers 18 residues.

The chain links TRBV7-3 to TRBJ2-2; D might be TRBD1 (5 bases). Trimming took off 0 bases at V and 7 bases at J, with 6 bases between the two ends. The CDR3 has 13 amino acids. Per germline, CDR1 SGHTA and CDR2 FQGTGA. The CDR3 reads CASSLTQGGELFF. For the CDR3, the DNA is TGTGCCAGCAGCTTAACCCAGGGCGGGGAGCTGTTTTTT.

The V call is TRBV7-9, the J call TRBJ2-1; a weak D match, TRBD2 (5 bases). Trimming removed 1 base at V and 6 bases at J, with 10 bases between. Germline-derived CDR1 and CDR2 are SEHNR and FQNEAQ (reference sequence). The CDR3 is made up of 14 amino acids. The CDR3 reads CASSLGVEANEQFF. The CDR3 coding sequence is TGTGCCAGCAGCTTAGGGGTGGAGGCCAATGAGCAGTTCTTC.

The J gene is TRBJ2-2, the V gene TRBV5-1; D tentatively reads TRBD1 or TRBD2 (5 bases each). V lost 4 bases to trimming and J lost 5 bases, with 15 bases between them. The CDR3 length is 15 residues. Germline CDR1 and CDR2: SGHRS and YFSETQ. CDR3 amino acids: CASSEGQIDTGELFF. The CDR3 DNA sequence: TGCGCCAGCAGCGAGGGGCAGATTGATACCGGGGAGCTGTTTTTT.

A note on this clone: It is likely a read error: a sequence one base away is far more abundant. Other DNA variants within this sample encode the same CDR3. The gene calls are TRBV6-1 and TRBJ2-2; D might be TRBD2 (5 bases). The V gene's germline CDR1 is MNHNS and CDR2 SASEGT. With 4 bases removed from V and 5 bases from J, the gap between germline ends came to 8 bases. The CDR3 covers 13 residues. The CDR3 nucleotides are TGTGCCAGCAGTGCCACGGGGACCGGGGAGCTGTTTTTT. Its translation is CASSATGTGELFF.

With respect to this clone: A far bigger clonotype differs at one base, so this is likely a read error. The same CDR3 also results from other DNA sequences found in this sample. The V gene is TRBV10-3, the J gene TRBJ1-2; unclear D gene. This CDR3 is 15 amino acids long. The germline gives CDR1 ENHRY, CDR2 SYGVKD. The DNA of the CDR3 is TGTGCAATCAGTGAGAGGCAGCCCGCTGGCTATGGCTACACCTTC. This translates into CAISERQPAGYGYTF.

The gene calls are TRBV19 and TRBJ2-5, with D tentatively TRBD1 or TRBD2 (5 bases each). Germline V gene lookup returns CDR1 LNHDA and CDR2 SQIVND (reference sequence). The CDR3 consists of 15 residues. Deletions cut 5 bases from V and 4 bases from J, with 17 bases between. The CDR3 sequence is CASSAFGTSGETQYF. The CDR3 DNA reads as TGTGCCAGTAGTGCCTTCGGGACGTCCGGAGAGACCCAGTACTTC.

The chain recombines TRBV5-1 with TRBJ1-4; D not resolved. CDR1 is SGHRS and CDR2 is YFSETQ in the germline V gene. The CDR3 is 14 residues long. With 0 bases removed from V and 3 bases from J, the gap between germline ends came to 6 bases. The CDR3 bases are TGCGCCAGCAGCTTGGAGGCGCCTAATGAAAAACTGTTTTTT. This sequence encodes CASSLEAPNEKLFF.

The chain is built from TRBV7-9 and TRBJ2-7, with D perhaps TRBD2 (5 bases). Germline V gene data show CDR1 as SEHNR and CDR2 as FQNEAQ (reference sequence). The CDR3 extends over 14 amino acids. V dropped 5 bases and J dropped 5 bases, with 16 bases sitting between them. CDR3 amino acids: CASSTTREYNEQYF. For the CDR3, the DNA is TGTGCCAGCAGCACCACGAGGGAGTACAACGAGCAGTACTTC.

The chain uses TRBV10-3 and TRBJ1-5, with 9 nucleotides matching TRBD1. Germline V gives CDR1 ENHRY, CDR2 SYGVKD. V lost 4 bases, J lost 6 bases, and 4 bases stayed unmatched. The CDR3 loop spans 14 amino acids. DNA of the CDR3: TGTGCCATCAGTGTACAGGGGGCGTCTCAGCCCCAGCATTTT. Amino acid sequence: CAISVQGASQPQHF.

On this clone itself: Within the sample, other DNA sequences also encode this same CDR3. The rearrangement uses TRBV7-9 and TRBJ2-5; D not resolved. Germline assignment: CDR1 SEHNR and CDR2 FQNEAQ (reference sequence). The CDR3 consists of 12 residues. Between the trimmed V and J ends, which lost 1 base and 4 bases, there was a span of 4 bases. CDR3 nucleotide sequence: TGTGCCAGCAGCTTAGTAAGAGAGACCCAGTACTTC. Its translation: CASSLVRETQYF.

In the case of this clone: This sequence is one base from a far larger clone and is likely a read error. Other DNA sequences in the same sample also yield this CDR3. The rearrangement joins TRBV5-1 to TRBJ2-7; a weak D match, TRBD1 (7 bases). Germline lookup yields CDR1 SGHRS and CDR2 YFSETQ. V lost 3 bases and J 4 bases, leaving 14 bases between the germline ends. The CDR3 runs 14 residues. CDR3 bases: TGCGCCAGCAGCTCGGCGGGACAGTCATACGAGCAGTACTTC. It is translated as CASSSAGQSYEQYF.